The 16 T cell receptor beta chains in this list originate from one sample, sequenced in a study of control samples from healthy donors and cancer patients. The data were produced by immunoSEQ multiplex PCR, yet TCRdb's version contains in-frame clones alone and is incomplete. Of over 110,000 clones in the sample, 80% to 95% were seen once. Material for sequencing was blood. The receptors shown here come from a man aged 25-45 years in good health.

CDR3 in amino acids: CAWSKTGESSPLHF. The CDR3 nucleotides read TGTGCCTGGAGTAAGACAGGGGAAAGCTCACCCCTCCACTTT. This chain joins TRBV30 and TRBJ1-6; 8 nucleotides line up with TRBD1. Germline V gene data show CDR1 as GTSNPN and CDR2 as SVGIG (reference sequence). V dropped 2 bases and J dropped 10; count of bases not matched to a gene: 7. The CDR3 loop spans 14 amino acids.

The V and J genes are TRBV5-8 and TRBJ2-1; 9 nucleotides line up with TRBD2. This CDR3 is built from 16 residues. With 3 bases clipped from V and 7 bases from J, the junction kept 11 bases outside the gene matches. Germline CDR1 and CDR2: SGHTS and YDEGEE. For the CDR3, the DNA is TGTGCCAGCAGCTCTGGAAAACTAGCGGGCGGGAATGAGCAGTTCTTC. Its protein is CASSSGKLAGGNEQFF.

This clone was seen only once. The chain combines TRBV6-1 with TRBJ1-6, with 7 bases identical to TRBD1. This CDR3 has 15 amino acids. Germline values: CDR1 MNHNS, CDR2 SASEGT. The J segment lost 8 bases and the V segment lost 0 bases, leaving 4 bases of the junction unmatched. This CDR3 reads CASSEAGRGHSPLHF. CDR3 DNA: TGTGCCAGCAGTGAAGCGGGTAGGGGGCATTCACCCCTCCACTTT.

The table lists this clone with a count of one. This chain joins TRBV7-2 and TRBJ1-5; no definite D call. The germline CDR1 and CDR2 sequences are SGHTA and FQGNSA. The CDR3 loop spans 16 amino acids. The V and J ends lost 3 bases and 3 bases respectively, with 15 bases between them. CDR3 sequence reads: CASSLFSREVNQPQHF. Here the CDR3 DNA reads TGTGCCAGCAGCTTGTTTTCCCGGGAGGTCAATCAGCCCCAGCATTTT. The whole variable domain, remainder taken from reference TRBV7-2 and TRBJ1-5, is GAGVSQSPSNKVTEKGKDVELRCDPISGHTALYWYRQSLGQGLEFLIYFQGNSAPDKSGLPSDRFSAERTGGSVSTLTIQRTQQEDSAVYLCASSLFSREVNQPQHFGDGTRLSIL.

The J gene is TRBJ2-7, the V gene TRBV28, with D tentatively TRBD1 (6 bases). The CDR3 consists of 13 residues. Germline-derived CDR1 and CDR2 are MDHEN and SYDVKM. V lost 4 bases and J lost 3, with 10 bases in between. The CDR3 sequence: CASSSGDRYEQYF. The DNA for the CDR3 is TGTGCCAGCAGTTCAGGGGATCGCTACGAGCAGTACTTC.

This sequence joins TRBV27 and TRBJ2-7, with TRBD2 matching over 9 bases. The length of the CDR3 is 15 residues. CDR1 is MNHEY and CDR2 is SMNVEV in the germline V gene (reference sequence). V trimming: 6 bases; J trimming: 2 bases; junction bases outside the gene matches: 8. Here the CDR3 DNA reads TGTGCCAGCAGCCGGGAGGCGGGAGGGCCCTACGAGCAGTACTTC. Its protein is CASSREAGGPYEQYF.

The V and J genes are TRBV15 and TRBJ1-2; D may be TRBD1 (5 bases). CDR3 length equals 15 residues. Germline V gives CDR1 LNHNV, CDR2 YYDKDF (reference sequence). V lost 0 bases, J lost 4 bases, and 12 bases lay in between. In nucleotides, the CDR3 is TGTGCCACCAGCAGAGATCCGGGACTCGGCTATGGCTACACCTTC. Amino acid sequence: CATSRDPGLGYGYTF.

The rearrangement uses TRBV18 and TRBJ1-4; 8 nucleotides line up with TRBD1. J gave up 12 bases and V 6 bases, and 12 bases lay outside the gene matches. Germline lookup yields CDR1 KGHSH and CDR2 LQKENI. The CDR3 covers 14 residues. The CDR3 nucleotides are TGTGCCAGCTCGACTGACAGGGGATCGTTGGAACTGTTTTTT. Protein sequence: CASSTDRGSLELFF.

The gene calls are TRBV19 and TRBJ2-2; 9 bases match TRBD2. The CDR3 consists of 16 residues. V shed 3 bases and J 0 bases; nucleotides not matched to a gene: 2. Germline CDR1 and CDR2: LNHDA and SQIVND (reference sequence). The DNA for the CDR3 is TGTGCCAGTAGTATCCTAGCGGGATCGAACACCGGGGAGCTGTTTTTT. Amino acid sequence: CASSILAGSNTGELFF.

V and J are TRBV6-2 or TRBV6-3 and TRBJ2-7, with 11 bases identical to TRBD2. Germline V gene sequence: CDR1 MNHEY, CDR2 SVGEGT. The V and J ends lost 2 bases and 9 bases, in that order; junction bases with no gene match: 18. The CDR3 has 18 amino acids. The CDR3 DNA reads as TGTGCCAGCAGTTACGCACGCCCACTAGCGGGAGCCGCCGGAGGGCAGTACTTC. It is translated as CASSYARPLAGAAGGQYF.

The chain links TRBV27 to TRBJ2-7; 10 bases map to TRBD1. Per the germline V gene, CDR1 is MNHEY and CDR2 is SMNVEV (reference sequence). The V gene end was trimmed by 3 bases and the J gene end by 3 bases; junction bases not matched to a gene: 11. The CDR3 sequence is 17 residues long. The CDR3: CASSLRVPGTGVYEQYF. The DNA for the CDR3 is TGTGCCAGCAGTTTGCGGGTTCCCGGGACAGGGGTCTACGAGCAGTACTTC.

The gene calls are TRBV25-1 and TRBJ1-2; D gene uncertain. The CDR3 covers 14 residues. The germline V gene encodes CDR1 MGHDK and CDR2 SYGVNS. The V end lost 1 base, the J end lost 0 bases, and 6 bases lay between the germline ends. CDR3: CASSEFKANYGYTF. Here the CDR3 DNA reads TGTGCCAGCAGTGAATTTAAGGCTAACTATGGCTACACCTTC.

The chain carries TRBV27 and TRBJ2-7; D perhaps matches TRBD1 (6 bases). The CDR3 length is 18 residues. The V and J ends lost 7 bases and 3 bases respectively, with 28 bases between them. CDR1 and CDR2 (germline): MNHEY, SMNVEV (reference sequence). In DNA, the CDR3 is TGTGCCAGCAAAGTTTTTGGGCGTGGGGGCACTGGCGGCTACGAGCAGTACTTC. This translates into CASKVFGRGGTGGYEQYF.

CDR3 region: CASSQDLVQGGYQPQHF. The CDR3 bases are TGCGCCAGCAGCCAAGATCTCGTACAGGGAGGGTATCAGCCCCAGCATTTT. The chain joins TRBV4-3 to TRBJ1-5, with a possible D match to TRBD1 (6 bases). The V gene's germline CDR1 is LGHNA and CDR2 YSLEER. V lost 0 bases and J lost 5, with 17 bases in between. This CDR3 region has 17 residues.

The chain links TRBV7-3 to TRBJ2-1; 10 nucleotides agree with TRBD1. V was pared by 0 bases and J by 2 bases, with 4 bases of the junction left unmatched. CDR1 is SGHTA, CDR2 FQGTGA, per germline. There are 17 residues in the CDR3. The CDR3 is CASSLTGGTGAYNEQFF. Here the CDR3 DNA reads TGTGCCAGCAGCTTAACGGGAGGGACAGGGGCCTACAATGAGCAGTTCTTC.

V usage is TRBV7-8 and J usage is TRBJ2-3, with 7 bases lining up with TRBD2. Germline CDR1 is SGHVS and CDR2 is FQNEAQ. The length of the CDR3 is 16 residues. V was pared by 1 base and J by 2 bases, with 6 bases of the junction left unmatched. The CDR3 nucleotides are TGTGCCAGCAGCTTAGTGGCTAGCGGCTACACAGATACGCAGTATTTT. Translated, it gives CASSLVASGYTDTQYF.